This T cell receptor beta chain was recovered during a study of T cell responses to AZD1222 COVID-19 vaccine (dated by TCRdb to the early 2020s). Context from the whole study: TCR sequencing covered roughly 230 trial participants: roughly 200 given two doses of AZD1222 and 26 given two doses of MenACWY control vaccine. Enrollment into the trials was organized by age into subgroups of 18-55, 56-69 and 70-plus years, and those subgroups contained approximately 150, 30 and 60 TCR-sequenced participants, respectively.

Regarding this clone: No antigen is known for it. Base quality data are lacking; no much larger clone is found one base away.

The CDR3 regions of human TCRbeta chains were analyzed by immunosequencing. The study's processing was this. Repertoire TCRs were checked for matches against a reference library of SARS-CoV-2-specific TCRs that had been generated using the MIRA antigen-specificity platform. Breadth meant the fraction of unique TCRs that were SARS-CoV-2-associated, whereas depth meant the fraction of total T cells that were SARS-CoV-2-associated. Using the MIRA data, each spike-specific TCR was mapped to the spike region that the TCR reacts to and placed in a CD4 or CD8 class. Log10-transformed breadth and depth values were compared by one-way ANOVA with Sidak's multiple comparisons tests. This immuneACCESS table, as held by TCRdb, lists in-frame sequences with V and J called but not all clones. Of the missing ones, under half trace to an unresolved V gene in checked studies; the others have no known cause. D and trimming were read from the DNA, whereas the V and J calls and clone size are those reported in that table. The sample data list about 90,000 clones, and 88% of these were observed just once. 12% of the sample lies in the top ten.

Findings and caveats that apply to the study as a whole: The whole spike protein was spanned by vaccine-associated CD4 TCRs, and dominant responses were seen in regions 160-218 and 743-854. Participants were mostly white British, with more females than males. The authors suggested clonal diversity may have been underestimated. The 56-69-year group was small, and its depth increase did not reach significance, likely because of low power. Because no day 14 peak-response samples were available, the repertoires could be characterized only after the peak T cell response. A significant rise in spike-specific TCR breadth and depth was observed after two AZD1222 doses relative to day 0 and relative to MenACWY recipients. Reportedly, close to half of the unique spike-specific TCRs recognized epitopes lying outside the regions that are mutated in the B.1.351 and B.1.1.7 variants. Conclusions about previously exposed vaccinees were limited because only six or seven AZD1222 recipients were SARS-CoV-2 seropositive at baseline.

Explained via the paper, the time point label denotes: about 28 days (+/-7) after the second vaccine dose. AZD1222 recipients whose second dose came at about 4 weeks and those whose second dose came at about 12 weeks were combined into one group, since spike-specific TCR depth and breadth did not differ between the two schedules. Vaccinee samples were obtained from the UK trials COV001 and COV002, which included a single-blind randomized controlled phase 2/3 trial of AZD1222 (ChAdOx1 nCoV-19) in healthy adults. For TCRbeta chain sequencing, PBMC samples from trial participants were taken at day 0 and at day 28 after the second dose. The CDR3 holds 15 amino acids from the cysteine to the phenylalanine. Only CDR3 DNA remains: 45 bases, in frame from the first base. V is reduced by 2 bases and J by 7 bases, leaving a spacing of 18 bases between them. The germline V gene yields SGDLS for CDR1 and YYNGEE for CDR2.

The sample in question was peripheral blood, obtained 28 days after the second AZD1222 dose. The chain links TRBV9 with TRBJ1-1; TRBD1 is perhaps the D gene, given 5 matching bases. This clonotype originated in an adult who received the AZD1222 COVID-19 vaccine. The DNA is as follows: TGTGCCAGCAGCGTTGTCACAGGTTCTCCTCTTGAAGCTTTCTTT. Translation gives CASSVVTGSPLEAFF. Supplemented by the reference TRBV9 and TRBJ1-1 proteins around the CDR3, the complete variable domain is DSGVTQTPKHLITATGQRVTLRCSPRSGDLSVYWYQQSLDQGLQFLIQYYNGEERAKGNILERFSAQQFPDLHSELNLSSLELGDSALYFCASSVVTGSPLEAFFGQGTRLTVV.